The 11 T cell receptor beta chains presented below share a single source sample, sequenced in a study of blood T cell repertoires in COVID-19. This table comes from immunoSEQ multiplex PCR, and its TCRdb copy is limited to in-frame clones, with some not included. The sample comprises tens of thousands of clones, approximately 85% of which are singletons, and approximately 3% rests with the top ten. Sequencing used peripheral blood. Receptors were obtained from a woman in her sixties or seventies with acute or convalescent COVID-19.

This rearrangement joins TRBV10-3 to TRBJ2-1, with D unclear. Per the germline V gene, CDR1 is ENHRY and CDR2 is SYGVKD. V was trimmed by 4 bases and J by 7 bases, leaving 8 bases between them. This CDR3 spans 12 amino acids. CDR3 sequence (DNA): TGTGCCATCAGTGCCCCCCTGAATGAGCAGTTCTTC. Its protein is CAISAPLNEQFF.

This chain uses TRBV7-2 with TRBJ2-3, with a weak D call TRBD2 (5 bases). Germline CDR1 and CDR2: SGHTA and FQGNSA. The CDR3 runs to 15 residues. Trimming stripped 4 bases from V and 0 bases from J, with 11 bases between. The CDR3 here is CASSSDYSSTDTQYF. Written as DNA, the CDR3 is TGTGCCAGCAGCTCAGACTATTCTAGCACAGATACGCAGTATTTT. Complete variable domain (other parts from reference TRBV7-2 and TRBJ2-3): GAGVSQSPSNKVTEKGKDVELRCDPISGHTALYWYRQSLGQGLEFLIYFQGNSAPDKSGLPSDRFSAERTGGSVSTLTIQRTQQEDSAVYLCASSSDYSSTDTQYFGPGTRLTVL.

V usage is TRBV19 and J usage is TRBJ1-1, with a possible D match to TRBD1 (5 bases). The CDR3 length is 17 residues. Trimming left V 8 bases short and J 0 bases short, with 22 bases between. The germline V gene has CDR1 LNHDA and CDR2 SQIVND (reference sequence). CDR3 amino acids: CASRRGPGNPVNTEAFF. The CDR3 bases are TGTGCCAGTCGACGCGGACCAGGGAATCCGGTGAACACTGAAGCTTTCTTT.

This clone was recorded a few times. The V and J genes are TRBV6-1 and TRBJ1-6, with 8 nucleotides matching TRBD1. This CDR3 region has 15 residues. CDR1 is MNHNS and CDR2 is SASEGT in the germline V gene. The V and J ends lost 2 bases and 10 bases, in that order; junction bases with no gene match: 7. CDR3 residues: CASSESGQGVSPLHF. CDR3 in DNA: TGTGCCAGCAGTGAAAGCGGACAGGGCGTCTCACCCCTCCACTTT.

This clone was picked up a small number of times. V and J are TRBV9 and TRBJ2-5; 7 nucleotides match TRBD1. Germline-derived CDR1 and CDR2 are SGDLS and YYNGEE. CDR3 length: 16 residues. V lost 0 bases, J lost 2 bases, and 7 bases stayed unmatched. This CDR3 is CASSVEGWGQQETQYF. The CDR3 DNA follows: TGTGCCAGCAGCGTAGAGGGGTGGGGACAGCAAGAGACCCAGTACTTC.

The V call is TRBV6-4, the J call TRBJ2-3; TRBD2 agrees at 13 bases. Germline V gene lookup returns CDR1 MRHNA and CDR2 SNTAGT. Trimming cost V 3 bases and J 4 bases; bases outside gene matches: 1. This CDR3 region has 15 residues. The CDR3 protein is CASSDTSGGADTQYF. CDR3 bases: TGTGCCAGCAGTGATACTAGCGGGGGGGCAGATACGCAGTATTTT.

This chain joins TRBV12-3 or TRBV12-4 and TRBJ1-2, with D maybe TRBD1 (5 bases). Trimming took 6 bases from V and 4 from J, leaving 12 bases between them. CDR3 size: 13 residues. CDR3 protein: CASSYTGLYGYTF. In DNA, the CDR3 is TGTGCCAGCAGCTATACAGGCCTCTATGGCTACACCTTC.

The chain combines TRBV19 with TRBJ1-2, with 8 bases identical to TRBD1. The J segment lost 4 bases and the V segment lost 4 bases, leaving 5 bases of the junction unmatched. The germline V gene has CDR1 LNHDA and CDR2 SQIVND (reference sequence). The CDR3 spans 14 residues. CDR3 bases: TGTGCCAGTAGTACAGGGGGCGGTCTCTATGGCTACACCTTC. Translation: CASSTGGGLYGYTF.

The chain has TRBV2 and TRBJ1-6, with a possible D match to TRBD1 (5 bases). Looked up from germline, CDR1 is SNHLY and CDR2 is FYNNEI. The V and J ends lost 6 bases and 7 bases respectively, with 19 bases between them. CDR3 length: 16 residues. This chain's CDR3 is CASSVGTPGGNSPLHF. The CDR3 region has the DNA TGTGCCAGCAGCGTCGGGACGCCCGGGGGGAATTCACCCCTCCACTTT.

This clone was counted between two and nine times. The V and J genes are TRBV4-2 and TRBJ1-2; 7 nucleotides line up with TRBD1. The V gene's germline CDR1 is LGHNA and CDR2 YNFKEQ. V was pared by 1 base and J by 0 bases, with 17 bases of the junction left unmatched. CDR3 size: 20 residues. In DNA form, the CDR3 reads TGTGCCAGCAGCCAAGTTACGGGACAGCGGAGTACTTCAGCTAACTATGGCTACACCTTC. It is translated as CASSQVTGQRSTSANYGYTF.

In its sample, this clone was seen a few times. The chain joins TRBV2 to TRBJ1-1, with 9 bases aligning to TRBD1. Trimming at V came to 9 bases and at J to 5 bases, leaving 7 bases not matched to a gene. CDR3 length equals 13 residues. Looked up from germline, CDR1 is SNHLY and CDR2 is FYNNEI. The CDR3, as DNA: TGTGCCAGTGGACAGGGGAGGGCGACTGAAGCTTTCTTT. Protein sequence: CASGQGRATEAFF.